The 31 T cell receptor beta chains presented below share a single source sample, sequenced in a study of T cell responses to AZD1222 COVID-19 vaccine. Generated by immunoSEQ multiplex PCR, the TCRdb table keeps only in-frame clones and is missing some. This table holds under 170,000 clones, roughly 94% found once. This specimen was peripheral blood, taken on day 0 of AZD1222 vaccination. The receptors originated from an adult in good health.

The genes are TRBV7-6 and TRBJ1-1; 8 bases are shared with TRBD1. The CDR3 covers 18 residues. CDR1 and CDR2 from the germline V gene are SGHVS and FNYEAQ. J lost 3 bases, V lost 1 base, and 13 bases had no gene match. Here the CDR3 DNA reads TGTGCCAGCAGCTTAGGGATCAGGGGGCGCAGTAAGGACACTGAAGCTTTCTTT. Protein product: CASSLGIRGRSKDTEAFF.

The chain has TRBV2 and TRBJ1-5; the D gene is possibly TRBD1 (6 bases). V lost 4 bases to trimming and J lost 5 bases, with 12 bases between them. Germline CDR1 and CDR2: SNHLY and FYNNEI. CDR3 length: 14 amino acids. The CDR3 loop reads CASSGQGLHQPQHF. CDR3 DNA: TGTGCCAGCAGTGGGCAGGGGTTACATCAGCCCCAGCATTTT.

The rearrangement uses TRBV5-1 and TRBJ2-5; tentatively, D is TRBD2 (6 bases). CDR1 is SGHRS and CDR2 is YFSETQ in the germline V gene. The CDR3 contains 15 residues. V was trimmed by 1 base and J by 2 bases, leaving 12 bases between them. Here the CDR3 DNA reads TGCGCCAGCAGCTTGTCGGATAGCGGTCAAGAGACCCAGTACTTC. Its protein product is CASSLSDSGQETQYF.

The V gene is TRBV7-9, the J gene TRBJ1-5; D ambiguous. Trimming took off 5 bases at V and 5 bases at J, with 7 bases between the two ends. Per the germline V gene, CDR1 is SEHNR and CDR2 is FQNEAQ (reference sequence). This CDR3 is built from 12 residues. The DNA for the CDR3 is TGTGCCAGCAGCGCGCAAGATCAGCCCCAGCATTTT. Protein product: CASSAQDQPQHF.

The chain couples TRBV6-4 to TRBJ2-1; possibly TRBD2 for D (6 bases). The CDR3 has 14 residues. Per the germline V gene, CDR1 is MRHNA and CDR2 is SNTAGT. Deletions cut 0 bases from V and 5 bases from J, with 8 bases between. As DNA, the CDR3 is TGTGCCAGCAGTGACTCCCTAGCGAACAATGAGCAGTTCTTC. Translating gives CASSDSLANNEQFF.

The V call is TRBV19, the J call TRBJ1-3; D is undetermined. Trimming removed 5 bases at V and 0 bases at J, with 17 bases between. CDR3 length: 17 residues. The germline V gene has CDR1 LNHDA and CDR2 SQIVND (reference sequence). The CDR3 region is CASSVRYSLDSGNTIYF. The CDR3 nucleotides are TGTGCCAGTAGTGTCCGATACAGTTTAGACTCTGGAAACACCATATATTTT.

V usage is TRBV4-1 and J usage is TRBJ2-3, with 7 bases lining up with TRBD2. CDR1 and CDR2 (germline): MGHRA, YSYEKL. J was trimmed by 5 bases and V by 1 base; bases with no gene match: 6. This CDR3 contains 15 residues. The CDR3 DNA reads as TGCGCCAGCAGCCAAGTAGCCGGGGGGATAGATACGCAGTATTTT. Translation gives CASSQVAGGIDTQYF.

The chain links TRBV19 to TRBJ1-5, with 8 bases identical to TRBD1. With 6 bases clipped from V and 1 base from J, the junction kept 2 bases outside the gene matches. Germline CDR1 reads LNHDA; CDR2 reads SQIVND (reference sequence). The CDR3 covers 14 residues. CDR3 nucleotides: TGTGCCAGTAGCTACAGGGGGAGCAATCAGCCCCAGCATTTT. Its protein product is CASSYRGSNQPQHF.

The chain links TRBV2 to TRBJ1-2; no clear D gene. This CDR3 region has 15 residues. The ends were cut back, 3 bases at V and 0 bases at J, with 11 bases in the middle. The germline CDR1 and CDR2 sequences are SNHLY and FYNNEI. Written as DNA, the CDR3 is TGTGCCAGCAGTGAGGTCCGGGTACCTAACTATGGCTACACCTTC. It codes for CASSEVRVPNYGYTF.

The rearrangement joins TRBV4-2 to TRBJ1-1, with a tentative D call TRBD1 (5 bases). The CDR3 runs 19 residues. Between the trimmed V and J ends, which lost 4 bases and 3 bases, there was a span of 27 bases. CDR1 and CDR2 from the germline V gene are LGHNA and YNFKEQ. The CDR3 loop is CASSRTFGTPGVDHTEAFF. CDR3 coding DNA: TGTGCCAGCAGCCGAACATTCGGGACCCCTGGCGTAGATCACACTGAAGCTTTCTTT.

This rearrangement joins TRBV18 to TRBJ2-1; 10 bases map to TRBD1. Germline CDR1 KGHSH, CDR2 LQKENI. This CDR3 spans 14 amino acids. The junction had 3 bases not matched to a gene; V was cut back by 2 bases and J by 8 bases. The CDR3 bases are TGTGCCAGCTCACCAGGGACAGGGGAAGATGAGCAGTTCTTC. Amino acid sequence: CASSPGTGEDEQFF.

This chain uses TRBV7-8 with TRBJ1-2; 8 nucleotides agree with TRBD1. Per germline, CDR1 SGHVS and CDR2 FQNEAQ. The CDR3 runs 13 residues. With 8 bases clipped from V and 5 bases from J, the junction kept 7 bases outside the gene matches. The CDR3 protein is CASARTGWYGYTF. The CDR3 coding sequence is TGTGCCAGCGCCCGGACAGGGTGGTATGGCTACACCTTC.

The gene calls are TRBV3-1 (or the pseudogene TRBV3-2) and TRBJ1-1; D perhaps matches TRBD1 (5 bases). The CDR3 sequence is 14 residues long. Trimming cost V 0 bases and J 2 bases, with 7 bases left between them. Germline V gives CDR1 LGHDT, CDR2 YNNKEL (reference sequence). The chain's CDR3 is CASSQEWDNTEAFF. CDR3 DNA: TGTGCCAGCAGCCAAGAGTGGGACAACACTGAAGCTTTCTTT.

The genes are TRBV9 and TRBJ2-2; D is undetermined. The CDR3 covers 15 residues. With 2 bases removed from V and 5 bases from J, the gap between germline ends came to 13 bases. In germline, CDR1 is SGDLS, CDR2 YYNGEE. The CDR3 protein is CASSVADTSTGELFF. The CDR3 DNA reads TGTGCCAGCAGCGTTGCCGACACTTCGACCGGGGAGCTGTTTTTT.

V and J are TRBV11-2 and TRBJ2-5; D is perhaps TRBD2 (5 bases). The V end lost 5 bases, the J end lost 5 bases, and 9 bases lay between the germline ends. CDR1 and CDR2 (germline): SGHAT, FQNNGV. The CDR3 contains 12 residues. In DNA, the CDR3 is TGTGCCAGCAGCACAACGGGGGAGACCCAGTACTTC. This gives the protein CASSTTGETQYF.

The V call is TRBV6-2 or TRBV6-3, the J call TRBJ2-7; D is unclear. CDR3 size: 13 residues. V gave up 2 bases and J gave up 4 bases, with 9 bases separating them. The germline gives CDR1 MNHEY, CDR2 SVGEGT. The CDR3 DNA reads TGTGCCAGCAGTTACGATATTGATTACGAGCAGTACGTC. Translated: CASSYDIDYEQYV.

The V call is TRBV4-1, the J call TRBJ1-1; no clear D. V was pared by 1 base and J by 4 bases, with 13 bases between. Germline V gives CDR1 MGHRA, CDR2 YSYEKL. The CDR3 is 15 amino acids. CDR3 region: CASSQVLRSVTEAFF. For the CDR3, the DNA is TGCGCCAGCAGCCAAGTTTTGCGCTCCGTCACTGAAGCTTTCTTT.

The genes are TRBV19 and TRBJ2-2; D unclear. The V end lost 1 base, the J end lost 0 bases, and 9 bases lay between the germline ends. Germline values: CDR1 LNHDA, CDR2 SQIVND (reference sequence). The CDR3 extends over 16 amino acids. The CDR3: CASSIVRDANTGELFF. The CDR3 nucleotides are TGTGCCAGTAGTATAGTCAGAGATGCGAACACCGGGGAGCTGTTTTTT.

The CDR3 sequence is CASSGPPLAVQETQYF. In nucleotides, the CDR3 is TGTGCCAGCAGTGGGCCCCCCCTAGCGGTCCAAGAGACCCAGTACTTC. This chain connects TRBV6-4 to TRBJ2-5, with TRBD2 matching over 7 bases. The trim removed 4 bases at V and 1 base at J, leaving 9 bases unmatched. Germline lookup yields CDR1 MRHNA and CDR2 SNTAGT. This CDR3 has 16 residues.

This CDR3 reads CASSQDPPSGANVLTF. CDR3 DNA: TGCGCCAGCAGCCAAGACCCGCCCTCTGGGGCCAACGTCCTGACTTTC. The J gene is TRBJ2-6, the V gene TRBV4-3; unclear D gene. CDR1 is LGHNA, CDR2 YSLEER, per germline. V lost 0 bases and J 0 bases, leaving 6 bases between the germline ends. CDR3 length: 16 residues.

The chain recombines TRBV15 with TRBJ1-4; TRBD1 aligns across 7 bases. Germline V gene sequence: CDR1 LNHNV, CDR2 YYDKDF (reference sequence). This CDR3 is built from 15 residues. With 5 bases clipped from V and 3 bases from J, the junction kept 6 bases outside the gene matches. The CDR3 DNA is TGTGCCACCAGCGGACGACAGGGCTCTAATGAAAAACTGTTTTTT. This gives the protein CATSGRQGSNEKLFF.

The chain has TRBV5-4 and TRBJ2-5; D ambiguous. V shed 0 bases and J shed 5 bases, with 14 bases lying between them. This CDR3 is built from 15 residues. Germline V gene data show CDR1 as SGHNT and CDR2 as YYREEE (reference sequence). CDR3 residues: CASSLAVSVGETQYF. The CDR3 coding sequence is TGTGCCAGCAGCTTGGCAGTCTCGGTAGGGGAGACCCAGTACTTC.

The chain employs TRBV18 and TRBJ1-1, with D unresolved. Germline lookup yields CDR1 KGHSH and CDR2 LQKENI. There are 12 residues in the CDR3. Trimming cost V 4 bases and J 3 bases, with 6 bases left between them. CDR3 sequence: CASSRWDTEAFF. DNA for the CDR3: TGTGCCAGCTCACGTTGGGACACTGAAGCTTTCTTT.

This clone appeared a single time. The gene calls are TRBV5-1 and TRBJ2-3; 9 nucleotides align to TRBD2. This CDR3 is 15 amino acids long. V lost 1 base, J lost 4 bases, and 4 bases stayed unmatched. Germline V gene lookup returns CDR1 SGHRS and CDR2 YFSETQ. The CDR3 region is CASSLQRGAPDTQYF. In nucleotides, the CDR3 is TGCGCCAGCAGCTTGCAGCGGGGGGCCCCAGATACGCAGTATTTT.

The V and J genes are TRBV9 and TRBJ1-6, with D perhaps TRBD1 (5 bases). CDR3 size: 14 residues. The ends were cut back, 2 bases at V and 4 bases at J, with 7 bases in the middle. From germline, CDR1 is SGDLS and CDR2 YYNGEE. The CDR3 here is CASSVGTYNSPLHF. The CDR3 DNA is TGTGCCAGCAGCGTTGGGACTTATAATTCACCCCTCCACTTT. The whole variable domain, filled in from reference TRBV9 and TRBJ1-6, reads DSGVTQTPKHLITATGQRVTLRCSPRSGDLSVYWYQQSLDQGLQFLIQYYNGEERAKGNILERFSAQQFPDLHSELNLSSLELGDSALYFCASSVGTYNSPLHFGNGTRLTVT.

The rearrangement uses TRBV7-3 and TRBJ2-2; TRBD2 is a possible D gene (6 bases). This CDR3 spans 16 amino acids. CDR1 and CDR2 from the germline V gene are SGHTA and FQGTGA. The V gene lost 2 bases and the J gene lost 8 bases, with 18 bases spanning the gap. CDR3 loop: CASSLSPYAGKGELFF. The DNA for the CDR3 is TGTGCCAGCAGCTTATCCCCGTACGCGGGAAAAGGGGAGCTGTTTTTT.

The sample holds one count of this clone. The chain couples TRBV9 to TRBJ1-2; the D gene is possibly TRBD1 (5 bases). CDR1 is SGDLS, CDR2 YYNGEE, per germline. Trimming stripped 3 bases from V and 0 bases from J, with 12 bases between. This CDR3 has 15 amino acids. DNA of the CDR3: TGTGCCAGCAGCGAGCGACAGTTAGCTAACTATGGCTACACCTTC. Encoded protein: CASSERQLANYGYTF.

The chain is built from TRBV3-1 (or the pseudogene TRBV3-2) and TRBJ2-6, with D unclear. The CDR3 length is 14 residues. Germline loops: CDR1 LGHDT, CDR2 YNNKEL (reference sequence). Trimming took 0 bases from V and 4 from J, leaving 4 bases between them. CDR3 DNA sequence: TGTGCCAGCAGCCAAGATCCCGGGGCCAACGTCCTGACTTTC. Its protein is CASSQDPGANVLTF.

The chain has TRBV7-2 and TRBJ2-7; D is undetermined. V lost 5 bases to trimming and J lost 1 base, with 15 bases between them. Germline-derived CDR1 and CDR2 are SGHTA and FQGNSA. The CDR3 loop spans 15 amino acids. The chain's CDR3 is CASSAAVGPSYEQYV. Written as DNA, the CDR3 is TGTGCCAGCAGCGCGGCGGTGGGCCCATCCTACGAGCAGTACGTC.

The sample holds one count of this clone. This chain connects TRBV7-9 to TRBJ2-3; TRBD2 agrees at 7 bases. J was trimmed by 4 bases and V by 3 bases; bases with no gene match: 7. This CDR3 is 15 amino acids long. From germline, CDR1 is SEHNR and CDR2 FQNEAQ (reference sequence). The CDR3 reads CASSLTGLESDTQYF. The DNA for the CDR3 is TGTGCCAGCAGCTTGACCGGACTAGAGTCAGATACGCAGTATTTT.

CDR3 in amino acids: CARISDYGYTF. The CDR3 region has the DNA TGTGCCAGAATCAGCGACTATGGCTACACCTTC. The V gene is TRBV5-8, the J gene TRBJ1-2; no clear D. The CDR3 contains 11 residues. V lost 8 bases, J lost 3 bases, and 8 bases lay in between. Germline lookup yields CDR1 SGHTS and CDR2 YDEGEE.